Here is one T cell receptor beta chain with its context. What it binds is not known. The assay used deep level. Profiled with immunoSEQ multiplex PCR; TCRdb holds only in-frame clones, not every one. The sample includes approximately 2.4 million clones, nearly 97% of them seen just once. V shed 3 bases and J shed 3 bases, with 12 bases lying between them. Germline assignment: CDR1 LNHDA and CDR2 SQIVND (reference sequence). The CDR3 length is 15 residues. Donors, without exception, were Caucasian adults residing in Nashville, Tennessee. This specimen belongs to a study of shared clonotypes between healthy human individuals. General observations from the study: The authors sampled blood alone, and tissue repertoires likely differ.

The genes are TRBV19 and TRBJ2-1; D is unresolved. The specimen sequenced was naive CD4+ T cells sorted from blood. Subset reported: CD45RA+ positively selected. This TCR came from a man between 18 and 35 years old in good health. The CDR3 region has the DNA TGTGCCAGTAGTATCGGCGACCGTGGCTACAATGAGCAGTTCTTC. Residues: CASSIGDRGYNEQFF.